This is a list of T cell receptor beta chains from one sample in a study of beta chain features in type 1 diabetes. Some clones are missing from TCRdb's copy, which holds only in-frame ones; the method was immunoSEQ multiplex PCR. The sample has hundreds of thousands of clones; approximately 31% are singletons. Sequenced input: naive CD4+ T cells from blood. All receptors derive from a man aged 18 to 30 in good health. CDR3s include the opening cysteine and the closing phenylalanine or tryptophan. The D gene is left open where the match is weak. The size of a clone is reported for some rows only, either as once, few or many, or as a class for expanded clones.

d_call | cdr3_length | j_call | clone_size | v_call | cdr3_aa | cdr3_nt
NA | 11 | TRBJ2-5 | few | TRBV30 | CAWGRQETQYF | TGTGCCTGGGGTCGGCAAGAGACCCAGTACTTC
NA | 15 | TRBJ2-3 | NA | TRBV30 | CAWIGSPVGADTQYF | TGTGCCTGGATAGGTAGTCCGGTCGGGGCAGATACGCAGTATTTT
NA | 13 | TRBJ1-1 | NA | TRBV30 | CAAPGTTGTEAFF | TGTGCCGCACCTGGGACCACCGGTACTGAAGCTTTCTTT
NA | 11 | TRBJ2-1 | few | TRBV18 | CASSPRNEQFF | TGTGCCAGCTCACCGAGGAATGAGCAGTTCTTC
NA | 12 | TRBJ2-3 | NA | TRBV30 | CASSAGTDTQYF | TGTGCCTCCTCAGCGGGCACAGATACGCAGTATTTT
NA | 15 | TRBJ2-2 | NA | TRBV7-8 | CASSFLDRFTGELFF | TGTGCCAGCAGCTTTCTGGACAGATTCACCGGGGAGCTGTTTTTT
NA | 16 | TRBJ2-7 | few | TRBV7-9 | CASDPGKASVAYEQYF | TGTGCCAGCGACCCCGGAAAGGCTAGCGTTGCCTACGAGCAGTACTTC
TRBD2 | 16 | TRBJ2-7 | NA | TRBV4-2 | CASSQDLLAGSYEQYF | TGTGCCAGCAGCCAAGATCTGCTAGCGGGAAGTTACGAGCAGTACTTC
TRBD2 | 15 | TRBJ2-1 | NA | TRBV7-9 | CASSFSGLENNEQFF | TGTGCCAGCAGCTTTTCGGGACTAGAGAACAATGAGCAGTTCTTC
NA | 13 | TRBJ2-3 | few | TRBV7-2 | CASSGEAADTQYF | TGTGCCAGCAGCGGGGAGGCCGCAGATACGCAGTATTTT
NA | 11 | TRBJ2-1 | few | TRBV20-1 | CSQPTYNEQFF | TGCAGTCAGCCAACCTACAATGAGCAGTTCTTC
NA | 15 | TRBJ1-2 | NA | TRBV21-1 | CASSPLGGSTRGYTF | TGTGCCAGCAGTCCCCTGGGGGGAAGCACTAGAGGCTACACCTTC
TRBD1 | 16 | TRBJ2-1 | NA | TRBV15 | CAASQTRRTGGNEQFF | TGTGCCGCCTCTCAGACACGAAGGACAGGGGGAAATGAGCAGTTCTTC
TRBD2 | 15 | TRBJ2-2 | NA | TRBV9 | CASSPRTSLSGELFF | TGTGCCAGCAGCCCACGGACTAGTCTTAGCGGGGAGCTGTTTTTT
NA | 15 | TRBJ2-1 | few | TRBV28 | CASSFGDRSYNEQFF | TGTGCCAGCAGTTTCGGCGACCGCTCCTACAATGAGCAGTTCTTC
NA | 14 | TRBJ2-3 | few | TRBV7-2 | CASSLVGSTDTQYF | TGTGCCAGCAGCTTAGTCGGTAGCACAGATACGCAGTATTTT
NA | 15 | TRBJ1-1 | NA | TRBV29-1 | CSVEPRQQMNTEAFF | TGCAGCGTTGAACCCAGACAGCAGATGAACACTGAAGCTTTCTTT
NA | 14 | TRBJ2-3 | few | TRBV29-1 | CSVESGTRTDTQYF | TGCAGCGTTGAATCCGGGACCCGCACAGATACGCAGTATTTT
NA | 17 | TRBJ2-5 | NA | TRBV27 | CASSPTPERAMGETQYF | TGTGCCAGCAGCCCGACCCCGGAGCGGGCCATGGGAGAGACCCAGTACTTC
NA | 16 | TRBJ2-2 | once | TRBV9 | CASSVVGGTNTGELFF | TGTGCCAGCAGCGTAGTTGGCGGGACGAACACCGGGGAGCTGTTTTTT
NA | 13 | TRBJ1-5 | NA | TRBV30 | CAWSVGERQPQHF | TGTGCCTGGAGTGTGGGGGAGCGTCAGCCCCAGCATTTT
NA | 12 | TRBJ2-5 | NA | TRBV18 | CASSPPRETQYF | TGTGCCAGCTCACCACCACGGGAGACCCAGTACTTC
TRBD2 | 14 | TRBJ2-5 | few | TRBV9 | CASSPGLAEETQYF | TGTGCCAGCAGCCCCGGACTAGCGGAAGAGACCCAGTACTTC
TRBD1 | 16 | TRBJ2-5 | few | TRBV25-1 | CASRGRDRGRGETQYF | TGTGCCAGCAGAGGCCGGGACAGGGGGCGCGGGGAGACCCAGTACTTC
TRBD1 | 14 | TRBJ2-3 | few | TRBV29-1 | CSVGPGGRTDTQYF | TGCAGCGTCGGCCCAGGGGGCCGCACAGATACGCAGTATTTT
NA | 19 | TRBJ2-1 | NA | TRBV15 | CATSGRTGEGLAGVDEQFF | TGTGCCACCAGCGGACGGACAGGGGAAGGGCTAGCGGGAGTTGATGAGCAGTTCTTC
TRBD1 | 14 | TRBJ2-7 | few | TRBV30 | CAWGYRDRGNEQYF | TGTGCCTGGGGTTACCGGGACAGGGGGAACGAGCAGTACTTC
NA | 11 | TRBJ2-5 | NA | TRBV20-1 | CGAQRQETQYF | TGCGGCGCCCAGCGGCAAGAGACCCAGTACTTC
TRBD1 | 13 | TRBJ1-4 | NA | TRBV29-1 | CSVRQGGDEKLFF | TGCAGCGTTAGACAGGGAGGCGATGAAAAACTGTTTTTT
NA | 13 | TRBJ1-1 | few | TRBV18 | CASSPRLDTEAFF | TGTGCCAGCTCACCACGGTTGGACACTGAAGCTTTCTTT
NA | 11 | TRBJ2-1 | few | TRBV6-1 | CAYLGANEQFF | TGTGCCTACCTGGGGGCAAATGAGCAGTTCTTC
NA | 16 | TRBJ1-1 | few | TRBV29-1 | CSVVSPGSVWNTEAFF | TGCAGCGTTGTGTCCCCCGGGAGCGTGTGGAACACTGAAGCTTTCTTT
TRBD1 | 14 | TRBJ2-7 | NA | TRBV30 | CAWSLETGSYEQYF | TGTGCCTGGAGTCTAGAGACAGGGTCCTACGAGCAGTACTTC
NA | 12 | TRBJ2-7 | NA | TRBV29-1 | CSLEGRAYEQYF | TGCAGTTTGGAGGGGCGCGCCTACGAGCAGTACTTC
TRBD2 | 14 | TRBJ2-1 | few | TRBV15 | CATSKRAGVNEQFF | TGTGCCACCAGCAAAAGAGCGGGAGTGAATGAGCAGTTCTTC